These 14 T cell receptor beta chains were all obtained from the same sample, sequenced in a study of response to subunit inactivated influenza vaccine. TCRdb redid the calling of the RT-PCR reads with MiXCR, one entry per CDR3 protein. The sample holds about 540,000 distinct CDR3 sequences, roughly a quarter seen once. The same sample was also studied in work on T cells expressing NK-cell markers. That paper adds: UMI-tagged 5'RACE template switching yielded the TCR beta cDNA.

Sequenced here: CD4+ T cells sorted from PBMCs, sampled roughly 12 days after vaccination. The receptors originated from a man between 45 and 60 years old who received an inactivated influenza vaccine.

A few counts support this clonotype. V is TRBV5-5 and J is TRBJ1-6; 9 bases fit TRBD1. J lost 6 bases, V lost 3 bases, and 7 bases had no gene match. The germline V gene has CDR1 SGHKS and CDR2 YYEKEE (reference sequence). CDR3 size: 16 residues. The CDR3 DNA reads TGTGCCAGCAGCTGGGGGACAGGGCTAGTTAATTCACCCCTCCACTTT. Translated: CASSWGTGLVNSPLHF.

This rearrangement joins TRBV12-3 or TRBV12-4 to TRBJ2-5; D unclear. The CDR3 runs to 16 residues. V was shortened by 5 bases and J by 4 bases, with 20 bases between the two germline ends. This CDR3 reads CASSGFSGLGSETQYF. As DNA, the CDR3 is TGTGCCAGCAGTGGGTTCTCGGGCCTGGGATCAGAGACCCAGTACTTC.

The J gene is TRBJ1-3, the V gene TRBV5-1, with 10 bases that match TRBD1. The CDR3 totals 18 residues. V lost 0 bases, J lost 1 base, and 7 bases stayed unmatched. Germline assignment: CDR1 SGHRS and CDR2 YFSETQ. As DNA, the CDR3 is TGCGCCAGCAGCTTGGGACAGGGGGCCGTTTTTTCTGGAAACACCATATATTTT. This encodes CASSLGQGAVFSGNTIYF.

The CDR3 here is CASSHNGILAKNIQYF. The CDR3, as DNA: TGTGCCAGCAGCCACAACGGCATACTAGCCAAAAACATTCAGTACTTC. This chain uses TRBV7-9 with TRBJ2-4; D gene ambiguous. Germline lookup yields CDR1 SEHNR and CDR2 FQNEAQ (reference sequence). The CDR3 has 16 residues. V was trimmed by 5 bases and J by 0 bases, leaving 14 bases between them. The entire variable domain, with the rest obtained from reference TRBV7-9 and TRBJ2-4, is as follows: DTGVSQNPRHKITKRGQNVTFRCDPISEHNRLYWYRQTLGQGPEFLTYFQNEAQLEKSRLLSDRFSAERPKGSFSTLEIQRTEQGDSAMYLCASSHNGILAKNIQYFGAGTRLSVL.

The rearrangement joins TRBV3-1 to TRBJ1-2; TRBD1 agrees at 7 bases. Germline CDR1 LGHDT, CDR2 YNNKEL (reference sequence). The CDR3 contains 13 residues. With V trimmed by 4 bases and J by 5 bases, 4 bases remained unmatched. CDR3 DNA: TGTGCCAGCAGCCCAGGGGGGTTGTATGGCTACACCTTC. Protein sequence: CASSPGGLYGYTF. Combining the CDR3 with reference TRBV3-1 and TRBJ1-2 gives the whole variable domain DTAVSQTPKYLVTQMGNDKSIKCEQNLGHDTMYWYKQDSKKFLKIMFSYNNKELIINETVPNRFSPKSPDKAHLNLHINSLELGDSAVYFCASSPGGLYGYTFGSGTRLTVV.

The chain carries TRBV12-3 or TRBV12-4 and TRBJ2-7; 8 nucleotides agree with TRBD1. The CDR3 totals 15 residues. V shed 7 bases, J shed 2 bases, and the junction held 10 bases outside the gene matches. The CDR3 reads CASTPGQGITYEQYF. The CDR3 DNA is TGTGCCAGCACCCCCGGACAGGGTATCACCTACGAGCAGTACTTC.

The chain carries TRBV30 and TRBJ1-1; possibly TRBD1 for D (5 bases). The CDR3 loop spans 15 amino acids. Trimming took off 2 bases at V and 0 bases at J, with 13 bases between the two ends. Germline lookup yields CDR1 GTSNPN and CDR2 SVGIG (reference sequence). The CDR3 DNA reads TGTGCCTGGAGTTCAGGGTCCCTTATGAACACTGAAGCTTTCTTT. Translation gives CAWSSGSLMNTEAFF.

The rearrangement joins TRBV10-3 to TRBJ2-2; a weak D match, TRBD2 (5 bases). This CDR3 comprises 13 residues. V was cut by 11 bases and J by 6 bases, with 16 bases left in between. Germline V gives CDR1 ENHRY, CDR2 SYGVKD. The CDR3 spells CAATEGWAGELFF. The CDR3 coding sequence is TGTGCCGCCACCGAGGGATGGGCCGGGGAGCTGTTTTTT.

This clonotype was seen a handful of times. The V gene is TRBV6-1, the J gene TRBJ1-2; 7 bases match TRBD1. CDR1 is MNHNS, CDR2 SASEGT, per germline. With V trimmed by 6 bases and J by 5 bases, 12 bases remained unmatched. This CDR3 region has 15 residues. CDR3 amino acids: CASRPGAGGRYGYTF. As DNA, the CDR3 is TGTGCCAGCAGACCCGGGGCAGGGGGTCGTTATGGCTACACCTTC.

This clonotype was counted only a few times. The chain couples TRBV20-1 to TRBJ2-6; D unresolved. The V end was cut by 2 bases, the J end by 0 bases, with 8 bases between. Germline V gene data show CDR1 as DFQATT and CDR2 as SNEGSKA (reference sequence). The CDR3 consists of 15 residues. CDR3 DNA sequence: TGCAGTGCTAGACTCCCTGACTCTGGGGCCAACGTCCTGACTTTC. Translating gives CSARLPDSGANVLTF.

The V and J genes are TRBV7-9 and TRBJ2-3; D remains ambiguous. Germline V gene data show CDR1 as SEHNR and CDR2 as FQNEAQ (reference sequence). The CDR3 runs 17 residues. V was trimmed by 4 bases and J by 4 bases, leaving 21 bases between them. For the CDR3, the DNA is TGTGCCAGCAGCTCAATCCCGGGCCCCATTTTTTCAGATACGCAGTATTTT. As protein: CASSSIPGPIFSDTQYF.

CDR3 sequence: CASSQGGLAGLTDTQYF. CDR3 DNA sequence: TGTGCCAGCAGTCAGGGGGGACTAGCGGGATTAACAGATACGCAGTATTTT. The J gene is TRBJ2-3, the V gene TRBV28; 13 positions agree with TRBD2. Germline V gene lookup returns CDR1 MDHEN and CDR2 SYDVKM. V shed 5 bases, J shed 3 bases, and the junction held 8 bases outside the gene matches. This CDR3 is built from 17 residues. Supplemented by reference TRBV28 and TRBJ2-3, the full variable domain reads DVKVTQSSRYLVKRTGEKVFLECVQDMDHENMFWYRQDPGLGLRLIYFSYDVKMKEKGDIPEGYSVSREKKERFSLILESASTNQTSMYLCASSQGGLAGLTDTQYFGPGTRLTVL.

A few counts support this clonotype. This chain links TRBV7-2 with TRBJ2-3; D ambiguous. CDR1 is SGHTA, CDR2 FQGNSA, per germline. Trimming pared 4 bases from V and 2 bases from J, leaving 10 bases between. CDR3 length: 14 amino acids. The CDR3 DNA reads as TGTGCCAGCAGCTCTCGACGTCACACAGATACGCAGTATTTT. Encoded protein: CASSSRRHTDTQYF.

This clonotype has at least ten counts. The chain links TRBV30 to TRBJ1-3; D remains unclear. Germline CDR1 is GTSNPN and CDR2 is SVGIG (reference sequence). The V end lost 3 bases, the J end lost 0 bases, and 9 bases lay between the germline ends. CDR3 size: 14 residues. CDR3 loop: CAWSGMSSGNTIYF. The DNA for the CDR3 is TGTGCCTGGAGCGGGATGAGCTCTGGAAACACCATATATTTT. Drawing the rest from reference TRBV30 and TRBJ1-3, the complete variable domain is SQTIHQWPATLVQPVGSPLSLECTVEGTSNPNLYWYRQAAGRGLQLLFYSVGIGQISSEVPQNLSASRPQDRQFILSSKKLLLSDSGFYLCAWSGMSSGNTIYFGEGSWLTVV.